This TCR beta chain is drawn from a study of blood T cell repertoires in COVID-19. Looking at the study overall: Specimens from acute and convalescent COVID-19 originated in the United States, Italy and Spain. PBMCs, B-cell-depleted T cells, or T cells were the source of the cDNA or gDNA that made up the material.

The authors' processing: It was from reference gene primer amplification that nucleated cell counts were estimated. Repertoires were generated with immunoSEQ multiplex PCR, while TCRdb's copy carries only in-frame clones and drops some. Clonal size and the V and J genes are those of that table, whereas D and trimming came from the DNA. The sample lists roughly 200,000 clones, approximately 88% occurring once. The CDR3 spans 16 residues. V was shortened by 5 bases and J by 0 bases, with 16 bases between the two germline ends. Germline CDR1 and CDR2: SGHTA and FQGTGA. The sample was peripheral blood. The receptor was isolated from a man aged 35 to 55 with acute or convalescent COVID-19. The chain couples TRBV7-3 to TRBJ1-1, with D perhaps matching TRBD1 (6 bases). CDR3 residues: CASSLQGPNMNTEAFF. DNA of the CDR3: TGTGCCAGCAGCCTACAGGGACCAAACATGAACACTGAAGCTTTCTTT.